A single sample gave rise to the 8 T cell receptor beta chains below, sequenced in a study of human thymus T cells. Assay: immunoSEQ multiplex PCR; the TCRdb copy retains only in-frame clones and omits some. The table records around 70,000 clones, roughly 96% of them present only once. From resections taken during corrective heart surgery, the thymus tissue was obtained. Source material: thymus tissue. These receptors were obtained from a girl under two years old with a congenital heart defect but otherwise immunologically healthy.

The V gene is TRBV25-1, the J gene TRBJ2-7, with 12 bases fitting TRBD2. CDR1 is MGHDK, CDR2 SYGVNS, per germline. The CDR3 contains 16 residues. V was clipped by 4 bases and J by 0 bases; unmatched bases: 4. In DNA, the CDR3 is TGTGCCAGCAGTGGGGAGACTAGCGGGGGCTCCTACGAGCAGTACTTC. Translated, it gives CASSGETSGGSYEQYF.

The chain uses TRBV5-1 and TRBJ2-7; D is possibly TRBD2 (6 bases). Germline CDR1 and CDR2: SGHRS and YFSETQ. This CDR3 spans 15 amino acids. The ends were cut back, 4 bases at V and 4 bases at J, with 18 bases in the middle. The CDR3 DNA reads as TGCGCCAGCAGCCCCACGGGGGAGGAAGAGTACGAGCAGTACTTC. Its protein is CASSPTGEEEYEQYF.

This sequence joins TRBV15 and TRBJ2-3; D is possibly TRBD1 or TRBD2 (5 bases each). This CDR3 spans 16 amino acids. The germline V and J ends were trimmed by 5 bases and 2 bases, with 17 bases remaining between them. CDR1 LNHNV and CDR2 YYDKDF come from the germline V gene (reference sequence). This CDR3 reads CATSPKGRAVTDTQYF. CDR3 coding DNA: TGTGCCACCAGCCCTAAGGGGCGGGCTGTCACAGATACGCAGTATTTT.

V usage is TRBV5-3 and J usage is TRBJ2-1; 8 bases fit TRBD2. TRBV5-3 is noted as an ORF with a role that remains uncertain. With V trimmed by 0 bases and J by 7 bases, 9 bases remained unmatched. There are 16 residues in the CDR3. CDR3 nucleotides: TGTGCCAGAAGCTTGGGTCCAGCGGGAGAGGGGAATGAGCAGTTCTTC. Residues: CARSLGPAGEGNEQFF.

The chain carries TRBV27 and TRBJ2-5, with 15 positions matching TRBD2. This CDR3 is built from 18 residues. Germline CDR1 MNHEY, CDR2 SMNVEV (reference sequence). After removal of 5 bases from V and 0 bases from J, the junction contained 7 bases not matched to a gene. CDR3 DNA sequence: TGTGCCAGCAGTCCCGGGACTAGCGGGAGGAAGTACCAAGAGACCCAGTACTTC. Translating gives CASSPGTSGRKYQETQYF.

The chain combines TRBV7-9 with TRBJ2-1, with D possibly being TRBD1 (5 bases). This CDR3 spans 13 amino acids. Germline-derived CDR1 and CDR2 are SEHNR and FQNEAQ (reference sequence). With 8 bases removed from V and 6 bases from J, the gap between germline ends came to 14 bases. Here the CDR3 DNA reads TGTGCCAGCGCCCTGGGGCGCCCCAATGAGCAGTTCTTC. Translation gives CASALGRPNEQFF. Full variable domain (outside the CDR3, taken from reference TRBV7-9 and TRBJ2-1): DTGVSQNPRHKITKRGQNVTFRCDPISEHNRLYWYRQTLGQGPEFLTYFQNEAQLEKSRLLSDRFSAERPKGSFSTLEIQRTEQGDSAMYLCASALGRPNEQFFGPGTRLTVL.

This sequence joins TRBV11-2 and TRBJ2-2, with no clear D. V gave up 4 bases and J gave up 6 bases, with 3 bases separating them. Germline V gene sequence: CDR1 SGHAT, CDR2 FQNNGV. CDR3 length equals 11 residues. The CDR3 region is CASSSAGELFF. The CDR3 nucleotides are TGTGCCAGCAGCTCCGCCGGGGAGCTGTTTTTT. Filled out from reference TRBV11-2 and TRBJ2-2, the complete variable domain reads EAGVAQSPRYKIIEKRQSVAFWCNPISGHATLYWYQQILGQGPKLLIQFQNNGVVDDSQLPKDRFSAERLKGVDSTLKIQPAKLEDSAVYLCASSSAGELFFGEGSRLTVL.

This clone appeared a single time. V usage is TRBV6-1 and J usage is TRBJ2-7, with D perhaps being TRBD1 or TRBD2 (5 bases each). This CDR3 region has 16 residues. CDR1 is MNHNS, CDR2 SASEGT, per germline. V lost 3 bases and J lost 1, with 16 bases in between. As DNA, the CDR3 is TGTGCCAGCAGTGAGGTGGGACCCACACTTTCCTACGAGCAGTACTTC. It codes for CASSEVGPTLSYEQYF.